What follows are 21 T cell receptor beta chains derived from one specimen sequenced in a study of cytomegalovirus exposure and HLA in healthy donors. A multiplex PCR was run with 60 Vbeta primers and 13 Jbeta primers. The protocol was immunoSEQ multiplex PCR, while the TCRdb copy is restricted to in-frame clones and leaves out a portion. Among approximately 75,000 clones listed, roughly 74% were seen once. Sample: PBMCs. The receptors were sampled from an older woman in good health and CMV-seropositive.

The chain uses TRBV10-1 and TRBJ2-3, with a tentative D call TRBD1 (6 bases). CDR3 length equals 12 residues. CDR1 is WNHNN, CDR2 SYGVQD, per germline (reference sequence). The V end was cut by 3 bases, the J end by 6 bases, with 7 bases between. The CDR3 is CASSDGGDTQYF. The CDR3 DNA sequence: TGCGCCAGCAGTGATGGGGGCGATACGCAGTATTTT.

The J gene is TRBJ2-2, the V gene TRBV30; no clear D gene. V shed 3 bases and J shed 5 bases, with 4 bases lying between them. Germline V gives CDR1 GTSNPN, CDR2 SVGIG (reference sequence). The CDR3 consists of 11 residues. CDR3 in DNA: TGTGCCTGGAGCGAGACCGGGGAGCTGTTTTTT. This encodes CAWSETGELFF.

V is TRBV6-5 and J is TRBJ2-3; 7 bases fit TRBD1. Germline CDR1 MNHEY, CDR2 SVGAGI. The junction had 4 bases not matched to a gene; V was cut back by 2 bases and J by 5 bases. The CDR3 runs to 14 residues. This CDR3 reads CASSYRGQVDTQYF. The CDR3 coding sequence is TGTGCCAGCAGTTACAGGGGGCAGGTAGATACGCAGTATTTT.

This clone was observed a handful of times. The V and J genes are TRBV9 and TRBJ1-1; 7 bases agree with TRBD1. Germline CDR1 is SGDLS and CDR2 is YYNGEE. The length of the CDR3 is 15 residues. V lost 4 bases to trimming and J lost 7 bases; unmatched junction nucleotides: 13. Here the CDR3 reads CASSPPGTAEGEAFF. The CDR3 DNA is TGTGCCAGCAGCCCCCCCGGGACAGCAGAAGGTGAAGCTTTCTTT.

The chain uses TRBV7-9 and TRBJ2-1; the match to TRBD2 covers 8 bases. Germline-derived CDR1 and CDR2 are SEHNR and FQNEAQ (reference sequence). The CDR3 has 17 residues. The J segment lost 3 bases and the V segment lost 5 bases, leaving 12 bases of the junction unmatched. The CDR3 sequence is CASSPTRGGYHYNEQFF. CDR3 DNA sequence: TGTGCCAGCAGCCCCACTCGGGGGGGCTACCACTACAATGAGCAGTTCTTC.

The chain employs TRBV6-6 and TRBJ2-3; TRBD2 is a possible D gene (6 bases). This CDR3 has 15 amino acids. Trimming stripped 7 bases from V and 4 bases from J, with 18 bases between. The V gene's germline CDR1 is MNHNY and CDR2 SVGAGI (reference sequence). The CDR3 coding sequence is TGTGCCAGCATCGTAGGGGCCGGGAGCGCAGATACGCAGTATTTT. It encodes CASIVGAGSADTQYF.

As for this clone: Other DNA sequences in the sample encode the same CDR3. The rearrangement joins TRBV9 to TRBJ1-2; tentatively, D is TRBD1 (5 bases). This CDR3 region has 13 residues. Trimming stripped 0 bases from V and 7 bases from J, with 10 bases between. Germline CDR1 and CDR2: SGDLS and YYNGEE. The CDR3 spells CASSVDGGGGYTF. In DNA, the CDR3 is TGTGCCAGCAGCGTAGATGGGGGGGGTGGCTACACCTTC.

Remarks on this clone: Being one base from a much bigger clone, this may be a read error. This chain joins TRBV7-2 and TRBJ1-1; 8 bases align to TRBD1. J was trimmed by 1 base and V by 5 bases; bases with no gene match: 3. The germline V gene encodes CDR1 SGHTA and CDR2 FQGNSA. The CDR3 has 14 amino acids. The CDR3 DNA reads as TGTGCCAGCAGCCCGACAGGGGCGAACACTGAAGCTTTCTTT. As protein: CASSPTGANTEAFF.

V and J are TRBV5-4 and TRBJ1-1; D is unclear. The CDR3 loop spans 13 amino acids. From germline, CDR1 is SGHNT and CDR2 YYREEE (reference sequence). V was cut by 3 bases and J by 2 bases, with 8 bases left in between. In DNA form, the CDR3 reads TGTGCCAGCAGCTCGAGGGATAACACTGAAGCTTTCTTT. This encodes CASSSRDNTEAFF. Using reference TRBV5-4 and TRBJ1-1 for the parts outside the CDR3, the full variable domain is ETGVTQSPTHLIKTRGQQVTLRCSSQSGHNTVSWYQQALGQGPQFIFQYYREEENGRGNFPPRFSGLQFPNYSSELNVNALELDDSALYLCASSSRDNTEAFFGQGTRLTVV.

In this sample, this clone turned up a few times. The chain employs TRBV5-1 and TRBJ1-4, with TRBD1 identical over 8 bases. This CDR3 region has 14 residues. J gave up 5 bases and V 5 bases, and 5 bases lay outside the gene matches. The germline V gene encodes CDR1 SGHRS and CDR2 YFSETQ. CDR3 amino acids: CASRTGDQNEKLFF. The CDR3 DNA follows: TGCGCCAGCAGGACAGGGGATCAGAATGAAAAACTGTTTTTT.

This clone was detected only a few times. The V gene is TRBV4-1, the J gene TRBJ1-1; 10 bases agree with TRBD1. The CDR3 consists of 17 residues. Germline-derived CDR1 and CDR2 are MGHRA and YSYEKL. J lost 1 base, V lost 5 bases, and 10 bases had no gene match. The CDR3: CASSVPGQGLRNTEAFF. DNA of the CDR3: TGCGCCAGCAGCGTTCCGGGACAGGGGTTGAGGAACACTGAAGCTTTCTTT.

Only one count was recorded for this clone. V is TRBV18 and J is TRBJ1-4, with 7 bases lining up with TRBD1. Germline CDR1 KGHSH, CDR2 LQKENI. J lost 4 bases, V lost 5 bases, and 10 bases had no gene match. The CDR3 covers 16 residues. The CDR3 nucleotides are TGTGCCAGCTCATCAGGGATGAGACAGGGTAATGAAAAACTGTTTTTT. This gives the protein CASSSGMRQGNEKLFF.

The gene calls are TRBV27 and TRBJ2-3, with D possibly TRBD1 on 6 matching bases. The CDR3 extends over 15 amino acids. The V end was cut by 2 bases, the J end by 6 bases, with 15 bases between. CDR1 and CDR2 (germline): MNHEY, SMNVEV (reference sequence). CDR3 nucleotide sequence: TGTGCCAGCAGTTTAAGTGCAGGGGTCTTTGATACGCAGTATTTT. Translation: CASSLSAGVFDTQYF.

This clone has a handful of counts. The chain employs TRBV12-5 and TRBJ1-5; D unresolved. The germline V gene has CDR1 LGHNT and CDR2 FRNRAP. Trimming cost V 5 bases and J 6 bases, with 14 bases left between them. The CDR3 contains 14 residues. The CDR3 region is CASGPPGRPQPQHF. The CDR3 coding sequence is TGTGCTAGTGGTCCCCCGGGGAGACCTCAGCCCCAGCATTTT.

This clone was seen only once. The V and J genes are TRBV5-1 and TRBJ1-2; 7 positions match TRBD1. This CDR3 has 14 residues. J gave up 3 bases and V 2 bases, and 4 bases lay outside the gene matches. In germline, CDR1 is SGHRS, CDR2 YFSETQ. The CDR3 nucleotides read TGCGCCAGCAGCTTCGGGACAGATTACTATGGCTACACCTTC. It codes for CASSFGTDYYGYTF.

The CDR3 sequence: CASSQETGWTRSSYEQYF. In nucleotides, the CDR3 is TGCGCCAGCAGCCAAGAGACGGGGTGGACCAGGAGCTCCTACGAGCAGTACTTC. The V gene is TRBV4-1, the J gene TRBJ2-7; maybe TRBD2 (5 bases). The germline V gene encodes CDR1 MGHRA and CDR2 YSYEKL. The CDR3 has 18 residues. The V end lost 0 bases, the J end lost 0 bases, and 18 bases lay between the germline ends.

V gene TRBV4-1 combines with J gene TRBJ2-5, with 8 bases matching TRBD2. The CDR3 has 14 amino acids. The V and J ends lost 2 bases and 7 bases, in that order; junction bases with no gene match: 6. Germline V CDR1 and CDR2: MGHRA, YSYEKL. CDR3 DNA sequence: TGCGCCAGCAGCCAATTGAGCGGGGGATCGACCCAGTACTTC. Translating it yields CASSQLSGGSTQYF.

The chain carries TRBV6-5 and TRBJ1-1; the match to TRBD1 covers 8 bases. V lost 6 bases, J lost 3 bases, and 3 bases stayed unmatched. Germline CDR1 and CDR2: MNHEY and SVGAGI. This CDR3 comprises 13 residues. In DNA form, the CDR3 reads TGTGCCAGCAGCCGACAGGGGTACACTGAAGCTTTCTTT. This translates into CASSRQGYTEAFF.

The V gene is TRBV7-9, the J gene TRBJ2-5; 8 bases are shared with TRBD2. Per germline, CDR1 SEHNR and CDR2 FQNEAQ (reference sequence). CDR3 length: 16 amino acids. The junction had 6 bases not matched to a gene; V was cut back by 3 bases and J by 0 bases. The CDR3 DNA reads as TGTGCCAGCAGCTTGTTGCGGGGGGCGTACCAAGAGACCCAGTACTTC. It encodes CASSLLRGAYQETQYF.

V gene TRBV15 combines with J gene TRBJ2-3, with TRBD2 matching over 11 bases. CDR3 length: 17 amino acids. V dropped 0 bases and J dropped 2; count of bases not matched to a gene: 4. Germline V gene data show CDR1 as LNHNV and CDR2 as YYDKDF (reference sequence). Here the CDR3 reads CATSRERLAGITDTQYF. In DNA form, the CDR3 reads TGTGCCACCAGCAGAGAGAGACTAGCGGGGATCACAGATACGCAGTATTTT.

V usage is TRBV10-2 and J usage is TRBJ2-1, with a weak D call TRBD2 (7 bases). The germline CDR1 and CDR2 sequences are WSHSY and SAAADI. The ends were cut back, 2 bases at V and 2 bases at J, with 13 bases in the middle. The CDR3 has 16 amino acids. This CDR3 is CASSEPGGPTYNEQFF. In nucleotides, the CDR3 is TGCGCCAGCAGTGAGCCCGGGGGGCCGACCTACAATGAGCAGTTCTTC.